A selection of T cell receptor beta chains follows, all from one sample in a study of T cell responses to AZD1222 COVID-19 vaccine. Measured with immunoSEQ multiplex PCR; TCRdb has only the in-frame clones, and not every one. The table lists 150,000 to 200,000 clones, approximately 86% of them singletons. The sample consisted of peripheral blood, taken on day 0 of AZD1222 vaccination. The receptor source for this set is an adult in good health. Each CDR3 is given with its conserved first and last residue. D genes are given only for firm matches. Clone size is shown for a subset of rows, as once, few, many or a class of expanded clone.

CDR3 protein: CASSSTVGTGELFF; CDR3 DNA: TGCGCCAGCAGCTCCACGGTGGGCACCGGGGAGCTGTTTTTT; clone size: -; J gene: TRBJ2-2; V gene: TRBV5-1; D gene: -
CDR3 protein: CASSYSGGAEAFF; CDR3 DNA: TGTGCCAGCAGTTACTCAGGGGGGGCTGAAGCTTTCTTT; clone size: -; J gene: TRBJ1-1; V gene: TRBV6-5; D gene: -
CDR3 protein: CASSLGADRHNEKLFF; CDR3 DNA: TGCGCCAGCAGCTTGGGGGCGGACAGGCATAATGAAAAACTGTTTTTT; clone size: once; J gene: TRBJ1-4; V gene: TRBV5-1; D gene: TRBD1
CDR3 protein: CASSLTGAAKNIQYF; CDR3 DNA: TGTGCCAGCAGCCTGACAGGGGCGGCCAAAAACATTCAGTACTTC; clone size: -; J gene: TRBJ2-4; V gene: TRBV3-1/TRBV3-2; D gene: TRBD1
CDR3 protein: CASSKAAGPREQYF; CDR3 DNA: TGTGCCAGCAGCAAAGCGGCCGGGCCACGGGAGCAGTACTTC; clone size: -; J gene: TRBJ2-7; V gene: TRBV21-1; D gene: -
CDR3 protein: CSVDGGPGNTIYF; CDR3 DNA: TGCAGCGTTGACGGGGGGCCTGGAAACACCATATATTTT; clone size: -; J gene: TRBJ1-3; V gene: TRBV29-1; D gene: -
CDR3 protein: CASSLAGTETQYF; CDR3 DNA: TGTGCCAGCAGTTTGGCGGGGACAGAGACCCAGTACTTC; clone size: -; J gene: TRBJ2-5; V gene: TRBV12-3/TRBV12-4; D gene: -
CDR3 protein: CASSLALQGQFYEQYF; CDR3 DNA: TGTGCCAGCAGCTTAGCGCTTCAGGGCCAATTCTACGAGCAGTACTTC; clone size: -; J gene: TRBJ2-7; V gene: TRBV11-2; D gene: -
CDR3 protein: CASRSYGRVGTGELFF; CDR3 DNA: TGTGCCAGCAGATCTTACGGCAGGGTTGGTACCGGGGAGCTGTTTTTT; clone size: -; J gene: TRBJ2-2; V gene: TRBV11-2; D gene: -
CDR3 protein: CASSIVAGQRFYGYTF; CDR3 DNA: TGTGCCAGTAGTATAGTTGCGGGTCAACGTTTCTATGGCTACACCTTC; clone size: -; J gene: TRBJ1-2; V gene: TRBV19; D gene: -
CDR3 protein: CAAGGEGKNIQYF; CDR3 DNA: TGTGCCGCCGGTGGGGAAGGCAAAAACATTCAGTACTTC; clone size: -; J gene: TRBJ2-4; V gene: TRBV6-5; D gene: -